The 21 T cell receptor beta chains below all came from one sample that was sequenced in a study of cytomegalovirus exposure and HLA in healthy donors. 60 Vbeta and 13 Jbeta primers were used in PCR. TCRdb's copy holds only in-frame clones and misses some; the assay was immunoSEQ multiplex PCR. The table lists some 91,000 clones, around 77% of them singletons. Sequencing was done on a sample of PBMCs. These receptors came from a man aged 40-49 years in good health and CMV-seronegative.

V is TRBV19 and J is TRBJ1-6; the D gene is possibly TRBD1 (5 bases). The CDR3 loop spans 17 amino acids. Germline CDR1 is LNHDA and CDR2 is SQIVND (reference sequence). The V and J ends lost 4 bases and 0 bases respectively, with 13 bases between them. The CDR3 loop is CASSTGLFGSYNSPLHF. As DNA, the CDR3 is TGTGCCAGTAGTACGGGACTTTTTGGCTCCTATAATTCACCCCTCCACTTT. The variable domain in full, completed from reference TRBV19 and TRBJ1-6, reads DGGITQSPKYLFRKEGQNVTLSCEQNLNHDAMYWYRQDPGQGLRLIYYSQIVNDFQKGDIAEGYSVSREKKESFPLTVTSAQKNPTAFYLCASSTGLFGSYNSPLHFGNGTRLTVT.

CDR3 loop: CASSPSGKPHQPQHF. The CDR3 DNA reads as TGTGCCAGCTCACCATCAGGGAAGCCCCATCAGCCCCAGCATTTT. V usage is TRBV18 and J usage is TRBJ1-5, with D possibly TRBD1 on 5 matching bases. V was pared by 2 bases and J by 5 bases, with 13 bases between. Germline CDR1 reads KGHSH; CDR2 reads LQKENI. The CDR3 has 15 residues. The variable domain in full, completed from reference TRBV18 and TRBJ1-5, reads NAGVMQNPRHLVRRRGQEARLRCSPMKGHSHVYWYRQLPEEGLKFMVYLQKENIIDESGMPKERFSAEFPKEGPSILRIQQVVRGDSAAYFCASSPSGKPHQPQHFGDGTRLSIL.

The chain employs TRBV10-2 and TRBJ1-4; 11 bases map to TRBD1. There are 15 residues in the CDR3. J gave up 6 bases and V 6 bases, and 6 bases lay outside the gene matches. Germline V gene sequence: CDR1 WSHSY, CDR2 SAAADI. In DNA form, the CDR3 reads TGCGCCAGCAGCCGATCGGGACAGGGGGATGAAAAACTGTTTTTT. Amino acid sequence: CASSRSGQGDEKLFF.

This clone was observed a few times. V usage is TRBV7-2 and J usage is TRBJ2-2; no clear D gene. Germline loops: CDR1 SGHTA, CDR2 FQGNSA. CDR3 length: 12 amino acids. Trimming took off 1 base at V and 7 bases at J, with 4 bases between the two ends. For the CDR3, the DNA is TGTGCCAGCAGCTTAGTTATCGGGGAGCTGTTTTTT. Its protein is CASSLVIGELFF.

The chain has TRBV7-9 and TRBJ1-2; a possible D gene is TRBD1 (5 bases). V lost 2 bases to trimming and J lost 0 bases, with 10 bases between them. Germline V gene lookup returns CDR1 SEHNR and CDR2 FQNEAQ (reference sequence). The CDR3 runs 15 residues. The CDR3 DNA reads as TGTGCCAGCAGCTTATCGCAGGACACTAACTATGGCTACACCTTC. It encodes CASSLSQDTNYGYTF.

The J gene is TRBJ2-7, the V gene TRBV7-9; D uncertain. CDR1 is SEHNR and CDR2 is FQNEAQ in the germline V gene (reference sequence). The germline V and J ends were trimmed by 1 base and 2 bases, with 6 bases remaining between them. The CDR3 is made up of 13 amino acids. The CDR3, as DNA: TGTGCCAGCAGCTTAGACCGGGCCTACGAGCAGTACTTC. This translates into CASSLDRAYEQYF.

In this sample, this clone turned up a few times. This chain uses TRBV10-1 with TRBJ1-1; 8 nucleotides agree with TRBD1. Germline trimming cut 0 bases from V and 0 bases from J; bases unmatched to any gene: 3. Germline V gene sequence: CDR1 WNHNN, CDR2 SYGVQD (reference sequence). CDR3 length: 16 amino acids. The CDR3 bases are TGCGCCAGCAGTGAGTCCCCAGGGGGCTTGAACACTGAAGCTTTCTTT. Protein: CASSESPGGLNTEAFF.

This clone occurred a few times. The chain links TRBV28 to TRBJ2-1; possibly TRBD1 for D (5 bases). The CDR3 extends over 13 amino acids. V gave up 5 bases and J gave up 8 bases, with 13 bases separating them. Germline CDR1 MDHEN, CDR2 SYDVKM. Here the CDR3 DNA reads TGTGCCAGCAGTCTAAGGGGAAGGTATGAGCAGTTCTTC. Protein: CASSLRGRYEQFF.

The rearrangement links TRBV11-2 to TRBJ1-5, with D maybe TRBD1 (6 bases). This CDR3 is 13 amino acids long. Trimming removed 5 bases from V and 3 bases from J, with 8 bases in between. Germline-derived CDR1 and CDR2 are SGHAT and FQNNGV. Here the CDR3 DNA reads TGTGCCAGCAGCCGGACAGTCAATCAGCCCCAGCATTTT. Translating it yields CASSRTVNQPQHF.

The chain combines TRBV9 with TRBJ1-1; D is uncertain. Germline values: CDR1 SGDLS, CDR2 YYNGEE. This CDR3 is built from 13 residues. V was pared by 7 bases and J by 0 bases, with 10 bases between. For the CDR3, the DNA is TGTGCCAGCGGTCAGGAAATGAACACTGAAGCTTTCTTT. Translated: CASGQEMNTEAFF.

This chain connects TRBV10-3 to TRBJ1-1; 7 nucleotides align to TRBD1. The CDR3 consists of 14 residues. Trimming at V came to 6 bases and at J to 0 bases, leaving 4 bases not matched to a gene. CDR1 is ENHRY and CDR2 is SYGVKD in the germline V gene. The CDR3 DNA is TGTGCCATCAGGGGGACAGCCATGAACACTGAAGCTTTCTTT. It specifies CAIRGTAMNTEAFF.

The chain joins TRBV5-8 to TRBJ1-2, with TRBD1 identical over 9 bases. Germline assignment: CDR1 SGHTS and CDR2 YDEGEE. V was clipped by 0 bases and J by 4 bases; unmatched bases: 4. The CDR3 runs to 15 residues. The CDR3 DNA reads as TGTGCCAGCAGCTTGGGGGACAGGGCGACCTATGGCTACACCTTC. It is translated as CASSLGDRATYGYTF.

This chain links TRBV30 with TRBJ1-2; unclear D gene. Germline loops: CDR1 GTSNPN, CDR2 SVGIG (reference sequence). The CDR3 runs 15 residues. Trimming removed 0 bases at V and 3 bases at J, with 14 bases between. The CDR3 spells CAWSVPLTSDYGYTF. The CDR3 DNA reads as TGTGCCTGGAGTGTCCCCCTAACGTCGGACTATGGCTACACCTTC.

The chain carries TRBV7-2 and TRBJ2-5, with D possibly matching TRBD1 (5 bases). Trimming took off 1 base at V and 2 bases at J, with 11 bases between the two ends. Per the germline V gene, CDR1 is SGHTA and CDR2 is FQGNSA. The CDR3 is made up of 15 amino acids. CDR3 bases: TGTGCCAGCAGCTTAGGACAGAAACCTCAAGAGACCCAGTACTTC. Encoded protein: CASSLGQKPQETQYF.

This clone was observed a few times. The chain employs TRBV6-5 and TRBJ1-4, with D hard to call. Germline V gene sequence: CDR1 MNHEY, CDR2 SVGAGI. The CDR3 covers 14 residues. The V and J ends lost 3 bases and 8 bases respectively, with 13 bases between them. CDR3 sequence: CASSYSTENEKLFF. The CDR3 nucleotides are TGTGCCAGCAGTTATAGCACGGAGAACGAAAAACTGTTTTTT.

The chain has TRBV6-5 and TRBJ1-4; 8 bases match TRBD1. There are 15 residues in the CDR3. Germline assignment: CDR1 MNHEY and CDR2 SVGAGI. With 0 bases clipped from V and 3 bases from J, the junction kept 0 bases outside the gene matches. In DNA, the CDR3 is TGTGCCAGCAGTTACTCGGACAGGGCTAATGAAAAACTGTTTTTT. Encoded protein: CASSYSDRANEKLFF.

This clone was found once. The V and J genes are TRBV7-9 and TRBJ1-2; 7 bases are a match to TRBD1. V gave up 5 bases and J gave up 1 base; unmatched junction bases: 4. Germline V gives CDR1 SEHNR, CDR2 FQNEAQ (reference sequence). CDR3 length equals 14 residues. CDR3 loop: CASSADRDNYGYTF. Written as DNA, the CDR3 is TGTGCCAGCAGCGCCGACAGGGATAACTATGGCTACACCTTC.

This clone was seen only a few times. V is TRBV27 and J is TRBJ2-1; D not certain. The CDR3 covers 12 residues. Germline-derived CDR1 and CDR2 are MNHEY and SMNVEV (reference sequence). V lost 6 bases to trimming and J lost 4 bases, with 7 bases between them. The CDR3 sequence is CASRALYNEQFF. For the CDR3, the DNA is TGTGCCAGCAGAGCTCTTTACAATGAGCAGTTCTTC.

The chain recombines TRBV5-1 with TRBJ1-1; possibly TRBD1 for D (5 bases). Trimming took off 4 bases at V and 4 bases at J, with 14 bases between the two ends. The CDR3 totals 14 residues. In germline, CDR1 is SGHRS, CDR2 YFSETQ. CDR3 sequence (DNA): TGCGCCAGCAGCCCCCAGGGTGGTGTCACTGAAGCTTTCTTT. This translates into CASSPQGGVTEAFF.

This sequence joins TRBV25-1 and TRBJ2-7; no firm D call. Germline V lookup: CDR1 MGHDK, CDR2 SYGVNS. Trimming pared 1 base from V and 6 bases from J, leaving 4 bases between. CDR3 length: 11 amino acids. The CDR3 loop reads CASSEFLEQYF. DNA of the CDR3: TGTGCCAGCAGTGAATTTCTCGAGCAGTACTTC.

This rearrangement joins TRBV6-5 to TRBJ2-5, with D possibly TRBD2 on 6 matching bases. In germline, CDR1 is MNHEY, CDR2 SVGAGI. The CDR3 extends over 14 amino acids. Trimming left V 7 bases short and J 4 bases short, with 16 bases between. CDR3 protein: CASKRKPGGETQYF. CDR3 coding DNA: TGTGCCAGCAAACGGAAACCCGGGGGAGAGACCCAGTACTTC.